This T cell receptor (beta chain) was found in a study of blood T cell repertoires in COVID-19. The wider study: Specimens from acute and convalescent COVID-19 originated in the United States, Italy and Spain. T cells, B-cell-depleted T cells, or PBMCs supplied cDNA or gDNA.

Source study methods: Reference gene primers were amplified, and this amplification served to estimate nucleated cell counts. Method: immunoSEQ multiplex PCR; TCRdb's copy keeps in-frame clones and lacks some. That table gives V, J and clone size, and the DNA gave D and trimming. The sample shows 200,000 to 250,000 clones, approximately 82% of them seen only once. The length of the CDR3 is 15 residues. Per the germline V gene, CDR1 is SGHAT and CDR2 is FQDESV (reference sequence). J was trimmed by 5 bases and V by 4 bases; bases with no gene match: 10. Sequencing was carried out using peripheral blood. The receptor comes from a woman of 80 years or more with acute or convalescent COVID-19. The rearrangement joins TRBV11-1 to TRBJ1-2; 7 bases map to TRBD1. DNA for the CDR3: TGTGCCAGCAGCTCCCCAAACAGGGGTCTGTATGGCTACACCTTC. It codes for CASSSPNRGLYGYTF. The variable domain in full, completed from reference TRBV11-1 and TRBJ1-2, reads EAEVAQSPRYKITEKSQAVAFWCDPISGHATLYWYRQILGQGPELLVQFQDESVVDDSQLPKDRFSAERLKGVDSTLKIQPAELGDSAMYLCASSSPNRGLYGYTFGSGTRLTVV.